The following is a T cell receptor (beta chain) sequence with its context. The antigen is undetermined. These data come from a study of STAT3 mutations in large granular lymphocyte leukemia. Across the study: Roughly half the longitudinally sequenced T-LGLL patients had canonical STAT3 mutations. Under 50% of treated T-LGLL patients showed hematologic response to immunosuppression. General study points: Every T-cell large granular lymphocyte leukemia patient had at least one immunodominant TCR beta clonotype. TCR clonotype switching after therapy occurred in about 30% of the 18 patients.

The V gene's germline CDR1 is GTSNPN and CDR2 SVGIG (reference sequence). V was cut by 0 bases and J by 4 bases, with 7 bases left in between. The CDR3 loop spans 12 amino acids. Profiling relied on immunoSEQ multiplex PCR, and the TCRdb table lists in-frame clones only, not all of them. The sample records about 5,400 clones, approximately 50% being singletons. The receptor was derived from a woman aged 65 to 85 with T-cell large granular lymphocyte leukemia. Some clones in this sample may be carry-over from other donors' samples. The chain has TRBV30 and TRBJ2-7; unclear D gene. Sequencing used peripheral blood mononuclear cells. Here the CDR3 reads CAWSVLRYEQYF. DNA for the CDR3: TGTGCCTGGAGTGTACTCCGATACGAGCAGTACTTC. Full variable domain (missing parts from reference TRBV30 and TRBJ2-7): SQTIHQWPATLVQPVGSPLSLECTVEGTSNPNLYWYRQAAGRGLQLLFYSVGIGQISSEVPQNLSASRPQDRQFILSSKKLLLSDSGFYLCAWSVLRYEQYFGPGTRLTVT.